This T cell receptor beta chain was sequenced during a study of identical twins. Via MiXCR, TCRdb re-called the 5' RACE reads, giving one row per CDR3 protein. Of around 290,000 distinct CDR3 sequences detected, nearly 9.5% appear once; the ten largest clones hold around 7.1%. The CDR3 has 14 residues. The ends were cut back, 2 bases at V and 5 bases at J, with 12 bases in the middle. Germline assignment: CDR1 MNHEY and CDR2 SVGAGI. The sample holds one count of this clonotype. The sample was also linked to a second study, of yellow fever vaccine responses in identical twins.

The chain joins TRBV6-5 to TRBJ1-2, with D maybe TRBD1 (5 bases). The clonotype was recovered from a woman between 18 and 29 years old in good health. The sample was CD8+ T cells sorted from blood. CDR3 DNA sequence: TGTGCCAGCAGTTACCAGGGTTTGAGTTATGGCTACACCTTC. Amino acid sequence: CASSYQGLSYGYTF.